Following are 2 T cell receptor beta chains from one sample sequenced in a study of T cell clonality in common variable immunodeficiency. The data were produced by immunoSEQ multiplex PCR, yet TCRdb's version contains in-frame clones alone and is incomplete. The repertoire has approximately 37,000 clones, none seen only once; the ten largest take approximately 8.8%. Sequenced input: peripheral blood mononuclear cells. The origin of the receptors is a person aged 18 to 70 in good health.

In its sample, this clone was seen many times. The read ends 3 residues early relative to the CDR3; the germline J gene fills the gap. Other nucleotide sequences from this sample produce the same CDR3. The V gene is TRBV5-1, the J gene TRBJ1-1, with D uncertain. With 1 base removed from V and 1 base from J, the gap between germline ends came to 5 bases. Germline CDR1 and CDR2: SGHRS and YFSETQ. CDR3 size: 13 residues. CDR3 loop: CASSLRQNTEAFF. CDR3 DNA, as far as it was read: TGCGCCAGCAGCTTGAGACAGAACACTGAA.

This clone showed up just a few times. The read gets to within 3 residues of the CDR3 end, and the germline J gene fills in the rest. The rearrangement links TRBV13 to TRBJ2-3; D gene unclear. Germline CDR1 PRHDT, CDR2 FYEKMQ (reference sequence). The CDR3 extends over 14 amino acids. V was cut by 3 bases and J by 1 base, with 8 bases left in between. The covered CDR3 bases are TGTGCCAGCAGCTTCCCCCCTGGCACAGATACG. Its protein is CASSFPPGTDT. The full CDR3 reads CASSFPPGTDTQYF. Using reference TRBV13 and TRBJ2-3 for the parts outside the CDR3, the full variable domain is AAGVIQSPRHLIKEKRETATLKCYPIPRHDTVYWYQQGPGQDPQFLISFYEKMQSDKGSIPDRFSAQQFSDYHSELNMSSLELGDSALYFCASSFPPGTDTQYFGPGTRLTVL.